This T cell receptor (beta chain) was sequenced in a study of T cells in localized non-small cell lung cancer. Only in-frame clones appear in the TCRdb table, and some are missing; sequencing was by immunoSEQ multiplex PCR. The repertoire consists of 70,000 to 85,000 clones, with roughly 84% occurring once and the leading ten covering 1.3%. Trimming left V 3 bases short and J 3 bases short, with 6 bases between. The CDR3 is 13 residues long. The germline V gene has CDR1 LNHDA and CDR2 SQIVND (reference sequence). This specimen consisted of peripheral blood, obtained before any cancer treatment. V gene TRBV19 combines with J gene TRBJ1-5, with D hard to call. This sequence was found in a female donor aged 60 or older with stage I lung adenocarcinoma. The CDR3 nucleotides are TGTGCCAGTAGTATTCAGGCCAATCAGCCCCAGCATTTT. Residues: CASSIQANQPQHF.